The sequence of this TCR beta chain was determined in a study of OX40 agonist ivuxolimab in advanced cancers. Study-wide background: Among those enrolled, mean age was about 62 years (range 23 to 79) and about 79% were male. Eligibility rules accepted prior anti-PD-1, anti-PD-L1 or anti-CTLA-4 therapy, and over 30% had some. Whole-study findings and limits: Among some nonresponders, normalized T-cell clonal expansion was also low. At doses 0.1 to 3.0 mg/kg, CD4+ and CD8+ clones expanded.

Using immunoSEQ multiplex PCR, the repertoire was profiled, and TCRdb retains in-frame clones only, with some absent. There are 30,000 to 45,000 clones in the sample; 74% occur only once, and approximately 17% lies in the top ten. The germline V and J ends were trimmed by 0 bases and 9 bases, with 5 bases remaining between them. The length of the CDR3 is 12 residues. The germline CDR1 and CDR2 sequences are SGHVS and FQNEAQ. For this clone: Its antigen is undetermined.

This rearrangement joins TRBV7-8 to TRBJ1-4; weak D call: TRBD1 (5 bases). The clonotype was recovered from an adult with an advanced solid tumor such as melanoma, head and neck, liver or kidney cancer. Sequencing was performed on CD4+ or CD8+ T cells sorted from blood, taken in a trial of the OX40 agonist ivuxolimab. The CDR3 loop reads CASSLAGQKLFF. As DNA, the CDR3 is TGTGCCAGCAGCTTAGCGGGGCAAAAACTGTTTTTT.